This T cell receptor beta chain was recorded in a study of T cell responses to AZD1222 COVID-19 vaccine. Method: immunoSEQ multiplex PCR; TCRdb's copy keeps in-frame clones and lacks some. The profile covers fewer than 90,000 clones, with around 83% appearing a single time and around 5.9% taken by the ten largest. CDR3 length equals 16 residues. Trimming removed 6 bases from V and 0 bases from J; junction bases left unmatched: 9. The V gene's germline CDR1 is MNHEY and CDR2 SMNVEV (reference sequence). The chain has TRBV27 and TRBJ2-3; 7 nucleotides agree with TRBD1. The sequencing here drew on peripheral blood, taken 28 days after the second AZD1222 dose. The clonotype comes from an adult who received the AZD1222 COVID-19 vaccine. As DNA, the CDR3 is TGTGCCAGCAGCCTTCGACAGGGTGGGAGCACAGATACGCAGTATTTT. Amino acid sequence: CASSLRQGGSTDTQYF.